This TCR beta chain was sequenced in a study of shared clonotypes between healthy human individuals. Germline CDR1 reads MRHNA; CDR2 reads SNTAGT. The CDR3 sequence is 13 residues long. V dropped 10 bases and J dropped 2 bases, with 12 bases sitting between them. The assay was immunoSEQ multiplex PCR, and TCRdb's table has in-frame clones only and misses some. The table lists about 2.1 million clones, 80% to 95% of them singletons. Terminally differentiated effector memory CD45RA+ cells were left out of the naive CD8 fraction, which was CD45RO-negative and positively selected for CCR7. The J gene is TRBJ2-1, the V gene TRBV6-4, with D hard to call. Sequenced input: naive CD8+ T cells from PBMCs. The clonotype originates from a man younger than 35 in good health. Some clones in this sample may be carry-over from other donors' samples. The CDR3 bases are TGTGCCACCGCGCCGCACGCCTACAATGAGCAGTTCTTC. Translation gives CATAPHAYNEQFF.